The subject of this entry is one TCR beta chain. Its antigen remains unidentified. What was sequenced were expressed TCRB transcripts, since all of the isolated RNA had been reverse transcribed. Libraries were prepared by immunoSEQ multiplex PCR; TCRdb keeps only in-frame clonotypes and omits some of them. The table shows about 160,000 clones, with over 6% occurring only once. This record belongs to a study of beta chain features in type 1 diabetes. Overall study results and limits: In all four CD4+ subsets, TCRB CDR3 length was significantly, moderately reduced in type 1 diabetes. Naive, central memory and Treg TCRB repertoires appeared more alike in patients than in healthy donors. Because the template was cDNA, high-expressing cells might be over-represented.

CDR1 and CDR2 from the germline V gene are KGHSH and LQKENI. This CDR3 region has 12 residues. V gave up 6 bases and J gave up 11 bases; unmatched junction bases: 4. V gene TRBV18 combines with J gene TRBJ2-2; 9 positions match TRBD2. The sequencing sample was made of central memory CD4+ T cells from blood. This receptor was taken from a man in his late teens or twenties with type 1 diabetes. The CDR3 loop reads CASSEGTSELFF. CDR3 DNA sequence: TGTGCCAGCTCGGAAGGGACTAGCGAGCTGTTTTTT.